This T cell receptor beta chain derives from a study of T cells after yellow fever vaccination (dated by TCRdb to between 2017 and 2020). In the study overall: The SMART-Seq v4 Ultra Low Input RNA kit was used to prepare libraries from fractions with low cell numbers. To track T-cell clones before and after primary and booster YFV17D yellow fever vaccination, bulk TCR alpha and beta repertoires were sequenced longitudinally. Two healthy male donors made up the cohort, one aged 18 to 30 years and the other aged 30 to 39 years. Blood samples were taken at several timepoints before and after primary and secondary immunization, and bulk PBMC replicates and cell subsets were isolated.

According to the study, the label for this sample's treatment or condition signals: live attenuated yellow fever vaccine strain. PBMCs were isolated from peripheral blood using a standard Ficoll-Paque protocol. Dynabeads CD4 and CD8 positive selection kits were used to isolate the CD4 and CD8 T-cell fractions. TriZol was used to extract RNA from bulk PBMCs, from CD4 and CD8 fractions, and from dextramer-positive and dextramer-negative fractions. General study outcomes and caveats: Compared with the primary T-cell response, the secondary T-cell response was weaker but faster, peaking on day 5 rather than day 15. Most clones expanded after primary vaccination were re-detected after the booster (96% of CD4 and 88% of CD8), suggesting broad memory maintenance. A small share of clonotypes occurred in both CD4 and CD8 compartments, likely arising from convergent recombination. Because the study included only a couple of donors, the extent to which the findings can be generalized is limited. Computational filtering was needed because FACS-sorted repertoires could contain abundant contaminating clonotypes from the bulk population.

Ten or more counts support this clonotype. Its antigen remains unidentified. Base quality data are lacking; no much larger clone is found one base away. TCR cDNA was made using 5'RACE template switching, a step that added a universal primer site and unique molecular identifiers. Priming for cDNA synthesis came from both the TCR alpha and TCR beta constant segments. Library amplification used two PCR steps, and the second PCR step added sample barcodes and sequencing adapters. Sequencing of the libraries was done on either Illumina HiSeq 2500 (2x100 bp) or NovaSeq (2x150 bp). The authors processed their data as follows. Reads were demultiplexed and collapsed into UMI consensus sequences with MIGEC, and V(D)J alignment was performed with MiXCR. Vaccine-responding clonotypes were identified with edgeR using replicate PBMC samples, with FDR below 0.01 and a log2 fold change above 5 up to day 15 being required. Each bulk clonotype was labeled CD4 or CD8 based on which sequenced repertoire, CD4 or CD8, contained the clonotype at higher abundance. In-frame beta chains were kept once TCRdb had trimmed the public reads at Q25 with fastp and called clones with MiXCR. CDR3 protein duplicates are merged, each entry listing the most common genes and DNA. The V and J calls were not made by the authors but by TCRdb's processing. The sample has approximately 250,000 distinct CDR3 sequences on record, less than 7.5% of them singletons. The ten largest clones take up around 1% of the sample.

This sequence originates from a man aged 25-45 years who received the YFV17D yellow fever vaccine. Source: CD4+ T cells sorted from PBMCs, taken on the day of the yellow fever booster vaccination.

Here is the DNA: TGCGCCAGCAGCGTCGGAGACAGGTCAGAAGAGCAGTTCTTC. Translated, this gives CASSVGDRSEEQFF. The chain was built from TRBV5-1 and TRBJ2-1; TRBD1 might be the D gene, on 6 matching bases. V was cut back by 4 bases and J by 10 bases, leaving a gap of 18 bases between them. From the germline V gene, CDR1 is SGHRS and CDR2 is YFSETQ. The CDR3 runs 14 amino acids, cysteine and phenylalanine included. The sequence is cut down to CDR3 DNA, 42 bases in frame from base 1.